This T cell receptor (beta chain) was recorded in a study of human T cells and chemical hapten exposure. Study at large: After 6 days, upper back 0.01% DPC patch tests were scored. Per-sample TCR yields varied mainly from small pooled library volume differences. Regarding the study as a whole: As patch test score rose, PT1 expanded TCR counts tended to rise as well.

This clonotype was detected only a few times. The antigen remains undetermined. MiXCR, applied by TCRdb to the RACE reads, yields one record per CDR3 protein. The sample carries over 55,000 distinct CDR3 sequences, 9.5% to 15% recorded once. Time point noted: patch test 3, about 24 weeks after DPC sensitization. The treatment was: therapeutic diphenylcyclopropenone sensitization with weekly scalp DPC. This material consisted of whole blood, taken in connection with sensitization to the hapten diphenylcyclopropenone (DPC). This sequence originates from a man aged 25 to 40 with alopecia areata. Some clones in this sample may be carry-over from other donors' samples.

CDR3 sequence reads: CAISDPNRGSEAFF. In nucleotides, the CDR3 is TGTGCCATCAGTGACCCTAATAGGGGCTCTGAAGCTTTCTTT. The chain uses TRBV10-3 and TRBJ1-1; possibly TRBD1 for D (5 bases). The CDR3 loop spans 14 amino acids. V lost 3 bases and J 6 bases, leaving 14 bases between the germline ends. Per the germline V gene, CDR1 is ENHRY and CDR2 is SYGVKD.